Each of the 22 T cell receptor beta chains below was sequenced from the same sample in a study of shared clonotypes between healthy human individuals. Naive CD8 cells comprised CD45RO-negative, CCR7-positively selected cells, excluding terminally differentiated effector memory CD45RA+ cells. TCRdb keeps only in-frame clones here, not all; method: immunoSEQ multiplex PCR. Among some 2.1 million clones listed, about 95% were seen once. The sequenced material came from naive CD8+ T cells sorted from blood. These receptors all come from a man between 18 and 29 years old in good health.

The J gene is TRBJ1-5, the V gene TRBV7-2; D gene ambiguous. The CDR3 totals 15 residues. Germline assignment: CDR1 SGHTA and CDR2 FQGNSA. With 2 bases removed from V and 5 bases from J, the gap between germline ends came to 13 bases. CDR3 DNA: TGTGCCAGCAGCTTAAGTACCGCGATCCATCAGCCCCAGCATTTT. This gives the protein CASSLSTAIHQPQHF.

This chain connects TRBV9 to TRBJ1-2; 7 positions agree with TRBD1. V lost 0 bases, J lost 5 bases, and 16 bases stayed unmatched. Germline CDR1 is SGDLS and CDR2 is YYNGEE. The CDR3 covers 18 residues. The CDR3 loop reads CASSVEGGQFLSSYGYTF. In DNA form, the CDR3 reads TGTGCCAGCAGCGTAGAGGGGGGACAGTTTCTCTCTTCATATGGCTACACCTTC.

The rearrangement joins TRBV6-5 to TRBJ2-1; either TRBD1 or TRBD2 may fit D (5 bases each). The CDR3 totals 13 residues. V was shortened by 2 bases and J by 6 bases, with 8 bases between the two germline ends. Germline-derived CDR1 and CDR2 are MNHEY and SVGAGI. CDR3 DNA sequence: TGTGCCAGCAGTTACGGGACCTTCAATGAGCAGTTCTTC. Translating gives CASSYGTFNEQFF.

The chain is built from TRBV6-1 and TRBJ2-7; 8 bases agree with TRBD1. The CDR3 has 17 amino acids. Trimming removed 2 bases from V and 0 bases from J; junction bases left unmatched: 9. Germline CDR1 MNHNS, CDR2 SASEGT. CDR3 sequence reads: CASSEWARTGISYEQYF. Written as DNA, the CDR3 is TGTGCCAGCAGTGAATGGGCCCGGACAGGGATCTCCTACGAGCAGTACTTC.

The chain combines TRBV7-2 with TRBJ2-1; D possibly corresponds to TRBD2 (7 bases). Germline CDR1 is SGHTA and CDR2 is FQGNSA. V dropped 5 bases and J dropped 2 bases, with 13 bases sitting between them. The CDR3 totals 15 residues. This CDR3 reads CASSRRGAPYNEQFF. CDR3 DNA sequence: TGTGCCAGCAGCCGTCGGGGGGCACCCTACAATGAGCAGTTCTTC.

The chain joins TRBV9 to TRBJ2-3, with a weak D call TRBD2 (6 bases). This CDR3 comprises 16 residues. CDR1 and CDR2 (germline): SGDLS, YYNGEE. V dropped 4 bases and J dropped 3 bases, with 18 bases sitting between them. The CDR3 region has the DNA TGTGCCAGCAGCATTTCCCGGGGGATGAGGACAGATACGCAGTATTTT. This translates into CASSISRGMRTDTQYF.

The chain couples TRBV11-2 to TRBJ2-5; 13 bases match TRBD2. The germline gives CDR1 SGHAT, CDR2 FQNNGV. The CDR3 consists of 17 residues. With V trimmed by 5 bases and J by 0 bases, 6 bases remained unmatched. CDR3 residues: CASSPGLAGWHQETQYF. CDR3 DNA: TGTGCCAGCAGCCCGGGACTAGCGGGATGGCACCAAGAGACCCAGTACTTC.

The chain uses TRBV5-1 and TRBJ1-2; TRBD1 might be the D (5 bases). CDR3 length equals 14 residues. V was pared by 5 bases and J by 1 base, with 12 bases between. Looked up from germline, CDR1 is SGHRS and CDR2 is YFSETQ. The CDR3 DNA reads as TGCGCCAGCAGATCCGGGGCTTATAACTATGGCTACACCTTC. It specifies CASRSGAYNYGYTF.

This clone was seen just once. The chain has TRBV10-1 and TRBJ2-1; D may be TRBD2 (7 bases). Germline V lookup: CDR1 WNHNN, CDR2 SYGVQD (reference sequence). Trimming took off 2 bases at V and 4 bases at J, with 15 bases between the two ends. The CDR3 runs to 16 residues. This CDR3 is CASSEGRGGVYNEQFF. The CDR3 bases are TGCGCCAGCAGTGAGGGAAGGGGGGGGGTTTACAATGAGCAGTTCTTC.

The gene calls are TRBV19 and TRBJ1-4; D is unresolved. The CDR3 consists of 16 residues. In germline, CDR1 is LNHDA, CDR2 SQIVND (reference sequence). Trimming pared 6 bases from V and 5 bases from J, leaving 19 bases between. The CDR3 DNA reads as TGTGCCAGTAGCGCGGACGGGCAACAAAGGAATGAAAAACTGTTTTTT. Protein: CASSADGQQRNEKLFF.

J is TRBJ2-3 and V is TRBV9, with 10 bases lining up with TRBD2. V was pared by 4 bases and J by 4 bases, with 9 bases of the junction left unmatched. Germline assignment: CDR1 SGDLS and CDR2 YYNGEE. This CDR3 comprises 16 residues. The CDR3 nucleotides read TGTGCCAGCAGCTCCCCTAGCGGGGGCCGGGCAGATACGCAGTATTTT. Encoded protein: CASSSPSGGRADTQYF. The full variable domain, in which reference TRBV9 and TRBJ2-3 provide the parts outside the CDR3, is DSGVTQTPKHLITATGQRVTLRCSPRSGDLSVYWYQQSLDQGLQFLIQYYNGEERAKGNILERFSAQQFPDLHSELNLSSLELGDSALYFCASSSPSGGRADTQYFGPGTRLTVL.

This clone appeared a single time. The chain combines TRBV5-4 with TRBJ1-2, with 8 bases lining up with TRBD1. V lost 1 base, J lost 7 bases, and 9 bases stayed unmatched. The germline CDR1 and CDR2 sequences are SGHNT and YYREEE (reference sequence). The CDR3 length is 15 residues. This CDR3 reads CASSLTTGGVAGYTF. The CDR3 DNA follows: TGTGCCAGCAGCTTGACCACAGGGGGGGTTGCTGGCTACACCTTC.

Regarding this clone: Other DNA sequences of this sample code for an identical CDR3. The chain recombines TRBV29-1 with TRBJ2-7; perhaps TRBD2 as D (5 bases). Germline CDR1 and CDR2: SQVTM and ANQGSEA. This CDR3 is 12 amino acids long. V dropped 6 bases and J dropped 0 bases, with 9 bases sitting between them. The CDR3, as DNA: TGCAGCGTGGAGGACGGCTCCTACGAGCAGTACTTC. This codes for CSVEDGSYEQYF.

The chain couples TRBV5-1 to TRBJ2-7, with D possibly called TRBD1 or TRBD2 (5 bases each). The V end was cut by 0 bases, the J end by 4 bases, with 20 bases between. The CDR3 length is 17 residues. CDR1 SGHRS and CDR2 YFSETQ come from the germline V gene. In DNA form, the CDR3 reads TGCGCCAGCAGCTTGGAGGTTTGGGGATCTGAGGGGTACGAGCAGTACTTC. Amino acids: CASSLEVWGSEGYEQYF.

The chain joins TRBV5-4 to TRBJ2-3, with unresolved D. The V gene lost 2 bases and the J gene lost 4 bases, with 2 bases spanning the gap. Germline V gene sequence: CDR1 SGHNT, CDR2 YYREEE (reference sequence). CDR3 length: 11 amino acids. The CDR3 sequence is CASSFADTQYF. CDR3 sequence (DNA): TGTGCCAGCAGCTTTGCAGATACGCAGTATTTT.

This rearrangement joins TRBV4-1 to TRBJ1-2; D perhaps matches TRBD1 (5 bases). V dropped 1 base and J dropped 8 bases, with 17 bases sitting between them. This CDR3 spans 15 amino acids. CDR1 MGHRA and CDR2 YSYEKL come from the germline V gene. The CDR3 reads CASSQGGSGPMGYTF. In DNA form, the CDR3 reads TGCGCCAGCAGCCAAGGAGGCTCGGGACCGATGGGCTACACCTTC.

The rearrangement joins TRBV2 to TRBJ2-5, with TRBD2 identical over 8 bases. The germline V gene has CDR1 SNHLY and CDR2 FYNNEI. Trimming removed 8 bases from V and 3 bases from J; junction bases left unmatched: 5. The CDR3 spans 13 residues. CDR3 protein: CASLGRAKETQYF. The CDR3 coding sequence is TGTGCCAGCCTCGGGAGGGCTAAAGAGACCCAGTACTTC.

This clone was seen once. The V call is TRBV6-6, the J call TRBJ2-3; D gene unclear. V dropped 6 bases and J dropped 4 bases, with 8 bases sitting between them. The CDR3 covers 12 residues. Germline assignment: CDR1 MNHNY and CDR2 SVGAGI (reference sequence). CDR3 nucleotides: TGTGCCAGCAGCTTCGGTTCAGATACGCAGTATTTT. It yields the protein CASSFGSDTQYF.

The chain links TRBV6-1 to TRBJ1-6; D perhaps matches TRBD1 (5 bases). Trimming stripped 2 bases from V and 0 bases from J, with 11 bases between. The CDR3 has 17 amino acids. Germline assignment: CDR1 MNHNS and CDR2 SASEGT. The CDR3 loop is CASSEFRDYSYNSPLHF. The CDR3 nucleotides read TGTGCCAGCAGTGAATTCAGGGACTACTCCTATAATTCACCCCTCCACTTT.

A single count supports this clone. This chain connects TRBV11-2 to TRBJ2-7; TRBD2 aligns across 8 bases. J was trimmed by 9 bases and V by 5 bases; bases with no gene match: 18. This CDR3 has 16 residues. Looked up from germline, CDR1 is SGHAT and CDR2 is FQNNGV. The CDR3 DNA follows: TGTGCCAGCAGCCTAGCCCCCGGACTAGCAGGGGTGGGGCAGTACTTC. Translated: CASSLAPGLAGVGQYF. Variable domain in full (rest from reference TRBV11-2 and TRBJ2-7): EAGVAQSPRYKIIEKRQSVAFWCNPISGHATLYWYQQILGQGPKLLIQFQNNGVVDDSQLPKDRFSAERLKGVDSTLKIQPAKLEDSAVYLCASSLAPGLAGVGQYFGPGTRLTVT.

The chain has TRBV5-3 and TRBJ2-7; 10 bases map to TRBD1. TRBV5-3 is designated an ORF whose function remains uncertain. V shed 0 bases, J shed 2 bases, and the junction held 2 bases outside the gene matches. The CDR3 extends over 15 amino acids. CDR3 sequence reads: CARSLAGQGAYEQYF. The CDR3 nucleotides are TGTGCCAGAAGCTTGGCAGGACAGGGGGCCTACGAGCAGTACTTC.

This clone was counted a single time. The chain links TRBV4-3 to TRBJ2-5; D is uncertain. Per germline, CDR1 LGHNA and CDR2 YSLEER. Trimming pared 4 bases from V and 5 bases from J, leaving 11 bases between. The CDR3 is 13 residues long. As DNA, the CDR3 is TGCGCCAGCAGCCCCCCGGGTGGGGAGACCCAGTACTTC. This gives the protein CASSPPGGETQYF.